Each of the 13 T cell receptor beta chains below was sequenced from the same sample in a study of human T cells and chemical hapten exposure. The sample's time point: pre-sensitization, week 0. Described treatment: therapeutic diphenylcyclopropenone sensitization with weekly scalp DPC. TCRdb called the RACE reads again in MiXCR, with one record for every CDR3 protein. The sample includes 350,000 to 400,000 distinct CDR3 sequences, 4% to 6% seen only once; the top ten take approximately 2.8%. The specimen comprised whole blood, sampled in connection with sensitization to the hapten diphenylcyclopropenone (DPC). The source is a woman in her forties or fifties with alopecia areata. Some clones in this sample may be carry-over from other donors' samples.

This clonotype showed up just a few times. The chain couples TRBV20-1 to TRBJ1-4; the match to TRBD1 covers 9 bases. Germline V lookup: CDR1 DFQATT, CDR2 SNEGSKA (reference sequence). V lost 6 bases and J lost 8; bases outside the gene matches: 7. This CDR3 is 13 amino acids long. The CDR3 DNA follows: TGCAGTGCCCCGACAGGGGGGGAGGAAAAACTGTTTTTT. Translation gives CSAPTGGEEKLFF.

V gene TRBV6-6 combines with J gene TRBJ2-3; D is ambiguous. The CDR3 totals 14 residues. Germline-derived CDR1 and CDR2 are MNHNY and SVGAGI (reference sequence). V was cut by 0 bases and J by 5 bases, with 9 bases left in between. The CDR3 coding sequence is TGTGCCAGCAGTTACTCGGTCCTAGGAGATACGCAGTATTTT. The encoded protein is CASSYSVLGDTQYF.

This clonotype was counted only a few times. The rearrangement uses TRBV20-1 and TRBJ2-5; 12 bases are a match to TRBD2. This CDR3 region has 15 residues. V dropped 5 bases and J dropped 3; count of bases not matched to a gene: 7. The germline gives CDR1 DFQATT, CDR2 SNEGSKA (reference sequence). In DNA, the CDR3 is TGCAGTGCTGGGCGGCTAGCGGGAGGGGAAGAGACCCAGTACTTC. Translation gives CSAGRLAGGEETQYF.

This clonotype was counted many times. The genes are TRBV20-1 and TRBJ2-1; D possibly corresponds to TRBD1 (6 bases). The CDR3 extends over 14 amino acids. Trimming took off 0 bases at V and 4 bases at J, with 10 bases between the two ends. Germline V lookup: CDR1 DFQATT, CDR2 SNEGSKA (reference sequence). This CDR3 reads CSARDRGIYNEQFF. CDR3 nucleotides: TGCAGTGCTAGAGATAGGGGGATTTACAATGAGCAGTTCTTC.

Notes on this clonotype: This may arise from a read error, as a much more abundant clone is one base away. V gene TRBV29-1 combines with J gene TRBJ2-2; D may be TRBD2 (6 bases). Germline V gene lookup returns CDR1 SQVTM and CDR2 ANQGSEA. This CDR3 spans 13 amino acids. The CDR3 spells CSAYRENTGELLF. For the CDR3, the DNA is TGCAGCGCTTACCGGGAGAACACCGGGGAGCTGCTTTTT.

This clonotype was observed a handful of times. The chain links TRBV9 to TRBJ2-1; 9 bases are shared with TRBD2. CDR1 and CDR2 (germline): SGDLS, YYNGEE. The CDR3 length is 17 residues. J was trimmed by 4 bases and V by 6 bases; bases with no gene match: 14. CDR3 bases: TGTGCCAGCACCCATGGCGGGACTAGCCTCACTTACAATGAGCAGTTCTTC. Encoded protein: CASTHGGTSLTYNEQFF.

The rearrangement joins TRBV9 to TRBJ1-2; no clear D. CDR3 length equals 13 residues. CDR1 is SGDLS and CDR2 is YYNGEE in the germline V gene. V lost 0 bases and J lost 4, with 7 bases in between. DNA for the CDR3: TGTGCCAGCAGCGTAGGGGCGAGCTATGGCTACACCTTC. This gives the protein CASSVGASYGYTF.

This clonotype was seen a handful of times. The rearrangement uses TRBV2 and TRBJ2-5; a possible D gene is TRBD2 (5 bases). In germline, CDR1 is SNHLY, CDR2 FYNNEI. The ends were cut back, 6 bases at V and 0 bases at J, with 11 bases in the middle. The CDR3 has 14 residues. This chain's CDR3 is CASRGDVYQETQYF. CDR3 nucleotide sequence: TGTGCCAGCAGGGGAGACGTGTACCAAGAGACCCAGTACTTC. The entire variable domain, with the rest obtained from reference TRBV2 and TRBJ2-5, is as follows: EPEVTQTPSHQVTQMGQEVILRCVPISNHLYFYWYRQILGQKVEFLVSFYNNEISEKSEIFDDQFSVERPDGSNFTLKIRSTKLEDSAMYFCASRGDVYQETQYFGPGTRLLVL.

CDR3 amino acids: CASSEFLGTSSNQPQHF. The DNA for the CDR3 is TGTGCCAGCAGTGAATTCCTGGGAACATCTAGCAATCAGCCCCAGCATTTT. The V call is TRBV2, the J call TRBJ1-5; D unresolved. The V gene lost 2 bases and the J gene lost 0 bases, with 14 bases spanning the gap. There are 17 residues in the CDR3. The germline V gene encodes CDR1 SNHLY and CDR2 FYNNEI.

This clonotype turned up a few times. The V gene is TRBV7-8, the J gene TRBJ2-3; 13 nucleotides align to TRBD2. From germline, CDR1 is SGHVS and CDR2 FQNEAQ. The J segment lost 0 bases and the V segment lost 3 bases, leaving 9 bases of the junction unmatched. The CDR3 covers 19 residues. The CDR3 region is CASSFPTSGGKTSTDTQYF. CDR3 coding DNA: TGTGCCAGCAGCTTCCCGACTAGCGGGGGGAAGACTAGCACAGATACGCAGTATTTT.

The chain combines TRBV5-1 with TRBJ1-2; 8 bases match TRBD1. Germline values: CDR1 SGHRS, CDR2 YFSETQ. The V and J ends lost 4 bases and 2 bases, in that order; junction bases with no gene match: 16. The CDR3 is made up of 18 amino acids. Here the CDR3 reads CASSPLGTGEMGNYGYTF. In DNA form, the CDR3 reads TGCGCCAGCAGCCCCCTGGGGACAGGAGAAATGGGAAACTATGGCTACACCTTC.

There are a few counts of this clonotype. The rearrangement joins TRBV27 to TRBJ1-2; D is undetermined. The CDR3 sequence is 13 residues long. The germline gives CDR1 MNHEY, CDR2 SMNVEV (reference sequence). The germline V and J ends were trimmed by 2 bases and 4 bases, with 8 bases remaining between them. The CDR3 DNA follows: TGTGCCAGCAGTTTAATGGGTACCTATGGCTACACCTTC. It codes for CASSLMGTYGYTF.

The chain joins TRBV20-1 to TRBJ2-5, with D uncertain. In germline, CDR1 is DFQATT, CDR2 SNEGSKA (reference sequence). The CDR3 consists of 12 residues. V dropped 5 bases and J dropped 5 bases, with 12 bases sitting between them. The CDR3 nucleotides read TGCAGTGCTTATGGGGTTGAGGAGACCCAGTACTTC. The encoded protein is CSAYGVEETQYF.